These 2 T cell receptor beta chains came from one sample sequenced in a study of CD8 T cells in ankylosing spondylitis. One entry per CDR3 protein results from TCRdb running MiXCR on the 5' RACE reads. The data show approximately 250,000 distinct CDR3 sequences, 20% to 30% seen once. Sequences were obtained from blood, either unsorted or a sorted T cell fraction (not recorded which). These TCRs come from a male donor with ankylosing spondylitis or in good health (not recorded which).

V gene TRBV29-1 combines with J gene TRBJ2-3; the D is unclear. Trimming cost V 1 base and J 6 bases, with 11 bases left between them. Germline V gene data show CDR1 as SQVTM and CDR2 as ANQGSEA. This CDR3 is 13 amino acids long. The CDR3 region has the DNA TGCAGCGTTGAAGTGCAGGTAATCGATACGCAGTATTTT. Translation gives CSVEVQVIDTQYF.

In its sample, this clonotype was seen a few times. The CDR3 reads CSARGGLENYGYTF. Here the CDR3 DNA reads TGCAGTGCTAGGGGGGGCTTAGAGAACTATGGCTACACCTTC. V is TRBV20-1 and J is TRBJ1-2; D is perhaps TRBD1 (6 bases). From germline, CDR1 is DFQATT and CDR2 SNEGSKA (reference sequence). There are 14 residues in the CDR3. Trimming removed 3 bases at V and 2 bases at J, with 13 bases between.